This T cell receptor (beta chain) derives from a study of T-cell memory formation after mild COVID-19. Study information: TCR clusters mostly belonged to single donors. Study outcomes and limitations: Cross-reactive memory seemingly joined, as some responding clones were found in pre-infection memory.

This CDR3 comprises 15 residues. J lost 5 bases, V lost 1 base, and 6 bases had no gene match. The germline gives CDR1 SEHNR, CDR2 FQNEAQ (reference sequence). MiXCR, run by TCRdb on the 5' RACE reads, gives a single entry per CDR3 protein. This table has under 50,000 distinct CDR3 sequences, about a tenth appearing once. Remarks on this clonotype: Its matching antigen is unknown.

J is TRBJ1-2 and V is TRBV7-9; 8 positions agree with TRBD1. This receptor was taken from an adult woman who had mild COVID-19 (a few samples of this study predate the infection). Cell type and time point are not known. The specimen sequenced was PBMCs or a T cell subset sorted from them (not recorded which). CDR3 in amino acids: CASSLVPGGNYGYTF. CDR3 nucleotide sequence: TGTGCCAGCAGCTTAGTCCCAGGGGGCAATTATGGCTACACCTTC.